This T cell receptor (beta chain) originates from a study of OX40 agonist ivuxolimab in advanced cancers. Notes on the research overall: The costimulatory receptor OX40 (CD134) was targeted by ivuxolimab, a fully human IgG2 agonistic monoclonal antibody. Partial responses occurred in three dose-escalation patients, of whom one had hepatocellular carcinoma and two had cutaneous melanoma. Among the roughly 52 dose-escalation patients, some 20 had hepatocellular carcinoma, about 15 melanoma, 9 renal cell carcinoma and 9 head and neck cancer. In the dose-escalation cohort, 70% to 85% of patients were male, and the mean age was 60 years with a range of roughly 20 to 85. The paper covers the monotherapy dose-escalation part of the phase I ivuxolimab trial, which included N ≈ 50 patients. Peripheral TCRbeta sequencing aimed to test whether ivuxolimab altered TCR sequence diversity and caused clonal T-cell expansion. Patients were allowed to have had prior anti-PD-1, anti-PD-L1 or anti-CTLA-4 therapy, and approximately 43% of the dose-escalation patients had previously received checkpoint inhibitors. Intravenous ivuxolimab was administered to patients every 2 weeks at six dose levels: 0.01, 0.1, 0.3, 1.5, 3 and 10 mg/kg.

Genomic DNA was extracted from sorted cells for sequencing of the TCRbeta CDR3 region. The immunoSEQ Assay was used to sequence the TCRbeta CDR3 regions. TCRdb obtained this table from immuneACCESS and retained in-frame rearrangements with V and J assigned. These tables miss some clones; where compared with another copy, unresolved V genes account for less than half of the shortfall, and the remainder is unexplained. For this sample the table gives about 70,000 clones, of which approximately 86% were detected only once. Around 2% of the sample rests with the top ten. The CDR3 spans 14 residues, from the cysteine through the phenylalanine. CDR3 DNA only is kept here, 42 bases in frame from base 1. V drops 1 base and J drops 1 base, leaving 9 bases in between. From the germline V gene (reference sequence), CDR1 is GTSNPN and CDR2 is SVGIG. The paper's findings and limits, for the study overall: After ivuxolimab, more expanded clones were found on average in CD8+ T cells than in CD4+ T cells. The antigen specificity of the clonally expanded peripheral T cells was not determined. Low levels of normalized T-cell clonal expansion were also shown by some nonresponding patients. At doses of 0.1 to 3.0 mg/kg, clonal expansion of both CD4+ and CD8+ blood T cells was observed from baseline to week 6. In partial responders in the 0.1-3.0 mg/kg groups, normalized peripheral clonal expansion was found to be among the lowest, especially among CD8+ T cells.

About this clone itself: Which antigen it targets is not known. No base quality values were provided; no much bigger clone lies one nucleotide off.

The trial excluded patients who had a history of autoimmune disease or were on systemic immunosuppression. Peripheral blood for TCR sequencing was collected from all dose cohorts at baseline, on cycle 4 day 1, and on cycle 7 day 1. The samples were taken from a phase I, first-in-human, multicenter, open-label dose-escalation trial of ivuxolimab. Adults with locally advanced or metastatic melanoma, renal cell, hepatocellular, or head and neck squamous cell carcinoma were enrolled in the trial. Before TCR sequencing, CD4+ T cells and CD8+ T cells were sorted from peripheral blood as separate populations.

The source material was CD4+ or CD8+ T cells sorted from blood, sampled in a trial of the OX40 agonist ivuxolimab. The chain joins TRBV30 to TRBJ2-3; perhaps TRBD1 is the D gene, with 6 bases matching. The sequence was obtained from an adult with an advanced solid tumor such as melanoma, head and neck, liver or kidney cancer. The CDR3 reads as follows: CAWSEGGGTDTQYF. The nucleotides read TGTGCCTGGAGTGAAGGGGGTGGCACAGATACGCAGTATTTT.